What follows is one T cell receptor beta chain and its context. Its antigen is currently unknown. One junction end does not reproduce the germline sequence, and a read error may be involved. The V gene's germline CDR1 is SGHRS and CDR2 YFSETQ. CDR3 length: 14 residues. This record comes from a study of blood T cells in healthy people across ages. Study-wide results and caveats: Higher diversity and more naive CD4+ cells were features of long-lived donors, compared to aged donors. Donor CMV status, an unknown factor, possibly confounded changes in expanded clonotypes. Getting older went along with TCR beta diversity per million T cells dropping roughly linearly.

The authors ran a second PCR of 7 to 11 cycles using a sample-barcoded 5' primer and a J-beta primer mix. Using its own MiXCR run on the 5' RACE reads, TCRdb lists one record per CDR3 protein. The table includes approximately 790,000 distinct CDR3 sequences, approximately 59% detected once. Donation came from healthy Caucasian individuals in Russia who were aged roughly 6 to 100. This receptor was obtained from a man aged 30 to 45 in good health. Sample: blood. This chain links TRBV5-1 with TRBJ1-5; D perhaps matches TRBD1 (6 bases). The CDR3 DNA reads as TGCGCCAGCAGCTTGGGGTCCCGGGGGCAGCCCCGGCATTTT. This gives the protein CASSLGSRGQPRHF.